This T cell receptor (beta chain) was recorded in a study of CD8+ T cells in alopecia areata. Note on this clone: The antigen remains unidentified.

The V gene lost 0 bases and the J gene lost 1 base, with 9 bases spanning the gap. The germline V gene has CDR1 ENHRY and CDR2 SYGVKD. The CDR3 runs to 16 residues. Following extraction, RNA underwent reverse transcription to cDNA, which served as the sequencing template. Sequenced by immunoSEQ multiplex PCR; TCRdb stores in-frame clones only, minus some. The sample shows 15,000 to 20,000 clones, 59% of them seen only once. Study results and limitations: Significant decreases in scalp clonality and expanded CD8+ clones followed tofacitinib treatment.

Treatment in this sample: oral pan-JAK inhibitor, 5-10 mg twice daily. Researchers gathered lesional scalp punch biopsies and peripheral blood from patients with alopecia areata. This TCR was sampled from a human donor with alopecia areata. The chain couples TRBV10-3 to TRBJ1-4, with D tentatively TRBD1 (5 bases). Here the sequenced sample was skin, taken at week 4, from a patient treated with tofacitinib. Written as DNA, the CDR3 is TGTGCCATCAGTGAGTCTTACGGGGGAACTAATGAAAAACTGTTTTTT. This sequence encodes CAISESYGGTNEKLFF.